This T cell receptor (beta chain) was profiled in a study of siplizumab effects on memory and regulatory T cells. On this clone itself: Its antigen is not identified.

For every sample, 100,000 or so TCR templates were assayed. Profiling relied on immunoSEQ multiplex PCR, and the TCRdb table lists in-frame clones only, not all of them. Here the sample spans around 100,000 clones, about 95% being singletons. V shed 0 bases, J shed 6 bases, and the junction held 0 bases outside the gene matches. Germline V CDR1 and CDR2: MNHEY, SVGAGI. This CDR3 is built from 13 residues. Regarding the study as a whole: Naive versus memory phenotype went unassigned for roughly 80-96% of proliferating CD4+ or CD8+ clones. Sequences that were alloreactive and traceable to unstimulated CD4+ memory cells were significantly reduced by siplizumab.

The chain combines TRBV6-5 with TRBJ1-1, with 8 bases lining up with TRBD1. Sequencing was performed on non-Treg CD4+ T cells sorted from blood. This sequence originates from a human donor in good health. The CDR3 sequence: CASSYSQGAEAFF. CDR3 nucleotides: TGTGCCAGCAGTTACTCACAGGGGGCTGAAGCTTTCTTT.